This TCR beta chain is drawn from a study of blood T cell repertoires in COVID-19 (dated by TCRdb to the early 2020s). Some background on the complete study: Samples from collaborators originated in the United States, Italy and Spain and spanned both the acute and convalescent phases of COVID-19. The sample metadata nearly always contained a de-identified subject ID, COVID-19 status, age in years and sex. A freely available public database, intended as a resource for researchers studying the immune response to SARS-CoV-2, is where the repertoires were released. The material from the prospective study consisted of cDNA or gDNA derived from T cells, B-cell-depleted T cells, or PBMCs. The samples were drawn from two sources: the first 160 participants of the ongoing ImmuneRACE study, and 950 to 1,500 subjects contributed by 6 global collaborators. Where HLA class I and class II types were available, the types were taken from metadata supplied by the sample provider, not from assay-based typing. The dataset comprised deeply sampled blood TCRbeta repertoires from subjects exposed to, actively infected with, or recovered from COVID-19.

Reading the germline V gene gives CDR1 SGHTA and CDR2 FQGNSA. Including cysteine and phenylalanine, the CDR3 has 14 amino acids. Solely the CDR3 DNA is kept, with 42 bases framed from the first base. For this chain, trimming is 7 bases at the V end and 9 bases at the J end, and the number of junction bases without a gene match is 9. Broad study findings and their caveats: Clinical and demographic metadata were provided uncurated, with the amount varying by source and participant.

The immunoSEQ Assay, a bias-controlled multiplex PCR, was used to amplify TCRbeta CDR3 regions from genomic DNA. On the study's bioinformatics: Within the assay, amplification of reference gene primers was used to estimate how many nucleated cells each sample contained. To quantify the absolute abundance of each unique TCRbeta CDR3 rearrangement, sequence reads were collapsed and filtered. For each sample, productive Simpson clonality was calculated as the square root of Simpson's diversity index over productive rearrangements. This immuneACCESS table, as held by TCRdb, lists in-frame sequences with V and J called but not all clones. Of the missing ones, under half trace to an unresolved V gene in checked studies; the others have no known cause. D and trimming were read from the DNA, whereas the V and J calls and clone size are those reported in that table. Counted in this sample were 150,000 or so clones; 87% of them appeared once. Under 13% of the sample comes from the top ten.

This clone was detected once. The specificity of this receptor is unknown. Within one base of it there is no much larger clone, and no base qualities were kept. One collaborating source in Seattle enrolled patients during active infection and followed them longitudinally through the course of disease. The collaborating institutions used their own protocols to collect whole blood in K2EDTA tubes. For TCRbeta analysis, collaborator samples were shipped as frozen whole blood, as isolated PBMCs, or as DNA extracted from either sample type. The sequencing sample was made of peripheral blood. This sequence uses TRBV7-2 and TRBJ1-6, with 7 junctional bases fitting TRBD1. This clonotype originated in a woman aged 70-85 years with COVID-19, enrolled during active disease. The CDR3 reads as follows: CASIQDRRGSPLHF. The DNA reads TGTGCCAGCATCCAGGACAGGCGGGGTTCACCCCTCCACTTT. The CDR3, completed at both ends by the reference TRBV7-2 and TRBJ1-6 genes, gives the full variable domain GAGVSQSPSNKVTEKGKDVELRCDPISGHTALYWYRQSLGQGLEFLIYFQGNSAPDKSGLPSDRFSAERTGGSVSTLTIQRTQQEDSAVYLCASIQDRRGSPLHFGNGTRLTVT.